This T cell receptor beta chain is drawn from a study of blood T cells in healthy people across ages. Study findings and constraints: Measured against age, TCR beta diversity per million T cells decreased in a roughly linear manner. Researchers report that TCR beta diversity correlated strongly with naive T cell percentage.

Remarks on this clonotype: Its antigen is not known.

Then a second PCR, running roughly 7 to 11 cycles, was carried out with a sample-barcoded 5' primer and a J-beta primer mix. One entry per CDR3 protein, called by TCRdb with MiXCR from the 5' RACE reads. The table includes fewer than 950,000 distinct CDR3 sequences, 40% to 65% detected once. This CDR3 spans 15 amino acids. Trimming took 5 bases from V and 3 from J, leaving 14 bases between them. Germline assignment: CDR1 SGHTA and CDR2 FQGNSA. The chain is built from TRBV7-2 and TRBJ2-1; TRBD2 is a possible D gene (6 bases). The TCR comes from an elderly man in good health. Sequences were obtained from blood. CDR3 amino acids: CASSAYKAGYNEQFF. DNA for the CDR3: TGTGCCAGCAGCGCCTACAAAGCGGGCTACAATGAGCAGTTCTTC.